What follows describes a single T cell receptor beta chain. The antigen remains unidentified. TCRdb re-called the 5' RACE reads and shows each CDR3 protein once, DNA omitted. The repertoire table contains hundreds of thousands of distinct CDR3 sequences. These data belong to a study of monozygotic twins with inflammatory bowel disease. Whole-study findings and limits: Among IBD patients, fewer clonotypes were shared with others than among healthy twins, especially with disease activity.

The CDR3 spans 13 residues. Germline CDR1 reads MDHEN; CDR2 reads SYDVKM. The TCR sequence derives from a human donor with ulcerative colitis or Crohn's disease, or a healthy co-twin of an affected twin (not recorded which). The specimen sequenced was blood. The V call is TRBV28, the J call TRBJ2-7; the TCRdb call, TRBD1, lacks DNA for checking. The CDR3 region is CASMYRGPYEQYF.